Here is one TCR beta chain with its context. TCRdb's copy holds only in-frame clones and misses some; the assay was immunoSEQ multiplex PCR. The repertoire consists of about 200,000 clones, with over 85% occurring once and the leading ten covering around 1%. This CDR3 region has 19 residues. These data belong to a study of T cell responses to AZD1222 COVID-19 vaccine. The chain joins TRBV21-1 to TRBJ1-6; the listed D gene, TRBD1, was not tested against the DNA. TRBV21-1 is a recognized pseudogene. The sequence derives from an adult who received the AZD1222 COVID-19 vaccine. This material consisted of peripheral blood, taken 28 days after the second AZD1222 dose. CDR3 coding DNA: TGTGCCAGCAGCAAAGTGGCCAATGGACGGACAATTCCTTATTCACCCCTCCACTTT. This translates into CASSKVANGRTIPYSPLHF.